This entry features one T cell receptor beta chain sequence. As yet, its antigen is unknown. The CDR3 has 16 residues. CDR1 is SEHNR, CDR2 FQNEAQ, per germline (reference sequence). With 0 bases removed from V and 4 bases from J, the gap between germline ends came to 15 bases. This record belongs to a study of cytomegalovirus exposure and HLA in healthy donors. Study-level points and caveats: It was only CMV serostatus that was available as immune exposure information.

PCR employed 60 Vbeta and 13 Jbeta primers. The assay was immunoSEQ multiplex PCR, and TCRdb's table has in-frame clones only and misses some. The sample has roughly 110,000 clones; over 55% are singletons. Sequencing used PBMCs. The clonotype was recovered from a man younger than 35 in good health and CMV-seropositive. This rearrangement joins TRBV7-9 to TRBJ2-5, with D perhaps TRBD1 (6 bases). This chain's CDR3 is CASSLATGTGRETQYF. CDR3 coding DNA: TGTGCCAGCAGCTTAGCGACCGGTACAGGGCGAGAGACCCAGTACTTC. Supplemented by reference TRBV7-9 and TRBJ2-5, the full variable domain reads DTGVSQNPRHKITKRGQNVTFRCDPISEHNRLYWYRQTLGQGPEFLTYFQNEAQLEKSRLLSDRFSAERPKGSFSTLEIQRTEQGDSAMYLCASSLATGTGRETQYFGPGTRLLVL.